Given below is one T cell receptor beta chain in context. This record belongs to a study of cytomegalovirus exposure and HLA in healthy donors. This PCR relied on a set of 60 Vbeta primers and 13 Jbeta primers. TCRdb's copy holds only in-frame clones and misses some; the assay was immunoSEQ multiplex PCR. Of around 230,000 clones in the sample, 82% were seen once. The CDR3 contains 10 residues. The V end was cut by 4 bases, the J end by 9 bases, with 7 bases between. Germline V gene lookup returns CDR1 SQVTM and CDR2 ANQGSEA. This sequence originates from a man in his forties in good health and CMV-seropositive. The material sequenced was PBMCs. J is TRBJ2-1 and V is TRBV29-1, with unresolved D. CDR3 sequence (DNA): TGCAGCGTTGCCTACGGTGAGCAGTTCTTC. Translation: CSVAYGEQFF.